These 16 T cell receptor beta chains share one sample of origin, sequenced in a study of blood T cell repertoires in COVID-19. Assay used: immunoSEQ multiplex PCR; TCRdb lists only in-frame clones, some missing. The repertoire consists of over 150,000 clones, with more than 60% occurring once and the leading ten covering around 12%. Sequenced sample: peripheral blood. The receptors originated from a woman aged 45-65 years with acute or convalescent COVID-19.

V and J are TRBV10-1 and TRBJ1-2; D ambiguous. This CDR3 has 12 residues. Germline CDR1 reads WNHNN; CDR2 reads SYGVQD (reference sequence). Trimming took 6 bases from V and 8 from J, leaving 13 bases between them. In nucleotides, the CDR3 is TGCGCCAGCAGCTCGGGATCGGCCGGCTACACCTTC. The encoded protein is CASSSGSAGYTF.

In its sample, this clone was seen once. V usage is TRBV4-3 and J usage is TRBJ2-7, with 7 positions matching TRBD2. The germline gives CDR1 LGHNA, CDR2 YSLEER. CDR3 length: 16 amino acids. V shed 1 base and J 1 base; nucleotides not matched to a gene: 7. This CDR3 reads CASSQALTGGSYEQYF. As DNA, the CDR3 is TGCGCCAGCAGCCAAGCTCTAACGGGAGGATCCTACGAGCAGTACTTC.

The chain combines TRBV2 with TRBJ1-1; TRBD1 might be the D (6 bases). Germline CDR1 reads SNHLY; CDR2 reads FYNNEI. The V end was cut by 7 bases, the J end by 1 base, with 16 bases between. This CDR3 contains 15 residues. The CDR3 is CASNFPGVGNTEAFF. The CDR3 DNA sequence: TGTGCCAGCAACTTTCCAGGGGTAGGGAACACTGAAGCTTTCTTT.

The chain couples TRBV11-3 to TRBJ2-2, with 9 bases lining up with TRBD1. CDR3 length: 15 residues. Per germline, CDR1 SGHNT and CDR2 YENEEA. Germline trimming cut 6 bases from V and 3 bases from J; bases unmatched to any gene: 5. In nucleotides, the CDR3 is TGTGCCAGCAGTTTTCGGACAGGGGACACCGGGGAGCTGTTTTTT. As protein: CASSFRTGDTGELFF.

Only a few counts were recorded for this clone. The chain employs TRBV19 and TRBJ1-4; no firm D call. Per germline, CDR1 LNHDA and CDR2 SQIVND (reference sequence). CDR3 length: 17 residues. The V end lost 3 bases, the J end lost 0 bases, and 14 bases lay between the germline ends. CDR3 nucleotides: TGTGCCAGTAGTATCTTGGGAGTTACAACAACTAATGAAAAACTGTTTTTT. It is translated as CASSILGVTTTNEKLFF.

The chain couples TRBV5-1 to TRBJ2-7; 9 bases are a match to TRBD1. The CDR3 is 12 amino acids. Germline CDR1 reads SGHRS; CDR2 reads YFSETQ. Trimming at V came to 4 bases and at J to 5 bases, leaving 1 base not matched to a gene. CDR3 sequence reads: CASSGQGNEQYF. The CDR3 DNA follows: TGCGCCAGCAGCGGACAGGGGAACGAGCAGTACTTC.

This clone has just a few counts. The chain couples TRBV12-5 to TRBJ2-3, with 9 nucleotides matching TRBD2. The junction had 4 bases not matched to a gene; V was cut back by 4 bases and J by 2 bases. This CDR3 contains 15 residues. CDR1 and CDR2 (germline): LGHNT, FRNRAP. CDR3 residues: CASGSGTSYTDTQYF. The CDR3, as DNA: TGTGCTAGTGGTTCGGGGACTAGCTACACAGATACGCAGTATTTT.

The genes are TRBV27 and TRBJ1-5; 12 positions match TRBD1. After removal of 0 bases from V and 5 bases from J, the junction contained 8 bases not matched to a gene. The CDR3 spans 18 residues. From germline, CDR1 is MNHEY and CDR2 SMNVEV (reference sequence). CDR3 nucleotide sequence: TGTGCCAGCAGTTTATCGGGGACAGGGGGCAAAAGGGATCAGCCCCAGCATTTT. Its protein product is CASSLSGTGGKRDQPQHF.

Here the CDR3 reads CAISESREKLFF. In DNA, the CDR3 is TGTGCCATCAGTGAGTCGAGGGAAAAACTGTTTTTT. The chain has TRBV10-3 and TRBJ1-4, with D unresolved. Germline-derived CDR1 and CDR2 are ENHRY and SYGVKD. V shed 0 bases and J shed 8 bases, with 4 bases lying between them. This CDR3 region has 12 residues.

This chain links TRBV4-3 with TRBJ2-2; TRBD1 might be the D (6 bases). This CDR3 has 16 amino acids. Germline V gene lookup returns CDR1 LGHNA and CDR2 YSLEER. V was trimmed by 6 bases and J by 5 bases, leaving 19 bases between them. This chain's CDR3 is CASRTSRQGWTGELFF. The CDR3 DNA is TGCGCCAGCAGAACATCGAGGCAGGGGTGGACCGGGGAGCTGTTTTTT.

The chain joins TRBV14 to TRBJ1-2; unclear D gene. V dropped 1 base and J dropped 6 bases, with 6 bases sitting between them. CDR3 length: 12 amino acids. The germline gives CDR1 SGHDN, CDR2 FVKESK. The CDR3: CASSQGANGYTF. The CDR3 DNA sequence: TGTGCCAGCAGCCAAGGAGCGAATGGCTACACCTTC.

The gene calls are TRBV10-2 and TRBJ2-3; perhaps TRBD1 as D (6 bases). The V end lost 4 bases, the J end lost 2 bases, and 25 bases lay between the germline ends. Germline assignment: CDR1 WSHSY and CDR2 SAAADI. This CDR3 has 19 amino acids. CDR3 loop: CASSALLAQGPDLTDTQYF. Here the CDR3 DNA reads TGCGCCAGCAGTGCCTTGTTAGCTCAGGGGCCCGATCTCACAGATACGCAGTATTTT.

The chain carries TRBV6-1 and TRBJ1-2; D is unclear. Looked up from germline, CDR1 is MNHNS and CDR2 is SASEGT. Trimming pared 3 bases from V and 4 bases from J, leaving 9 bases between. The CDR3 is made up of 13 amino acids. CDR3 loop: CASSEFGSYGYTF. The CDR3, as DNA: TGTGCCAGCAGTGAGTTCGGGAGCTATGGCTACACCTTC.

The chain recombines TRBV28 with TRBJ1-3; D is possibly TRBD1 (6 bases). V lost 5 bases and J lost 0, with 14 bases in between. This CDR3 is 16 amino acids long. Germline loops: CDR1 MDHEN, CDR2 SYDVKM. The CDR3 sequence is CASSPDRRRSGNTIYF. Here the CDR3 DNA reads TGTGCCAGCAGTCCCGACAGGCGCCGCTCTGGAAACACCATATATTTT.

This clone was counted only a few times. V gene TRBV2 combines with J gene TRBJ1-5; the match to TRBD1 covers 12 bases. The junction had 5 bases not matched to a gene; V was cut back by 4 bases and J by 7 bases. This CDR3 contains 15 residues. CDR1 SNHLY and CDR2 FYNNEI come from the germline V gene. The CDR3 spells CASSGGTGGGQPQHF. The DNA of the CDR3 is TGTGCCAGCAGTGGTGGGACAGGGGGCGGCCAGCCCCAGCATTTT.

V is TRBV28 and J is TRBJ2-1; D is possibly TRBD1 (6 bases). Germline values: CDR1 MDHEN, CDR2 SYDVKM. The CDR3 loop spans 16 amino acids. The V end lost 6 bases, the J end lost 0 bases, and 15 bases lay between the germline ends. The chain's CDR3 is CASRGAGQGSYNEQFF. For the CDR3, the DNA is TGTGCCAGCAGGGGGGCGGGCCAGGGCTCCTACAATGAGCAGTTCTTC.